The next 20 T cell receptor beta chains were all read from a single sample in a study of blood T cell repertoires in COVID-19. Repertoires were generated with immunoSEQ multiplex PCR, while TCRdb's copy carries only in-frame clones and drops some. The table includes about 380,000 clones, more than 70% detected once. Sequencing used PBMCs or T cells enriched from blood (not recorded which). The receptors shown here come from a young woman who had recovered from COVID-19.

V usage is TRBV4-3 and J usage is TRBJ2-5; TRBD1 agrees at 9 bases. Unmatched junction bases numbered 6, after V lost 1 base and J lost 3 bases. The CDR3 is 16 residues long. Germline V lookup: CDR1 LGHNA, CDR2 YSLEER. This chain's CDR3 is CASSQGGTGKKETQYF. The CDR3 region has the DNA TGCGCCAGCAGCCAAGGTGGGACAGGGAAGAAAGAGACCCAGTACTTC.

The rearrangement uses TRBV27 and TRBJ2-7; 9 bases are shared with TRBD1. V lost 7 bases, J lost 0 bases, and 4 bases stayed unmatched. The V gene's germline CDR1 is MNHEY and CDR2 SMNVEV (reference sequence). The length of the CDR3 is 14 residues. CDR3: CASTLTGGSYEQYF. The DNA for the CDR3 is TGTGCCAGCACCCTGACAGGGGGCTCCTACGAGCAGTACTTC.

The rearrangement links TRBV30 to TRBJ2-1; D is possibly TRBD2 (5 bases). The ends were cut back, 2 bases at V and 5 bases at J, with 10 bases in the middle. The CDR3 extends over 13 amino acids. CDR1 is GTSNPN and CDR2 is SVGIG in the germline V gene (reference sequence). The CDR3 DNA sequence: TGTGCCTGGAGTCTCGGGGTCGACAATGAGCAGTTCTTC. Translating it yields CAWSLGVDNEQFF.

The DNA of the CDR3 is TGTGCCAGCAGTTACTCAGGGGGCGTCGGGGAGCTGTTTTTT. It translates to CASSYSGGVGELFF. The genes are TRBV6-5 and TRBJ2-2; TRBD1 matches at 7 bases. The germline CDR1 and CDR2 sequences are MNHEY and SVGAGI. CDR3 length: 14 amino acids. Losses at the gene ends were 0 bases for V and 7 bases for J; bases not matched to a gene: 2.

V is TRBV27 and J is TRBJ2-7; 8 bases are shared with TRBD1. Germline trimming cut 4 bases from V and 0 bases from J; bases unmatched to any gene: 5. This CDR3 comprises 15 residues. Germline CDR1 and CDR2: MNHEY and SMNVEV (reference sequence). The CDR3 sequence is CASSSPGTGSYEQYF. As DNA, the CDR3 is TGTGCCAGCAGTTCCCCCGGGACAGGCTCCTACGAGCAGTACTTC.

This clone was picked up a small number of times. This sequence joins TRBV5-5 and TRBJ1-2, with D tentatively TRBD1 (5 bases). Trimming took off 3 bases at V and 0 bases at J, with 9 bases between the two ends. The CDR3 sequence is 14 residues long. Germline CDR1 and CDR2: SGHKS and YYEKEE (reference sequence). The CDR3 reads CASSSQEANYGYTF. For the CDR3, the DNA is TGTGCCAGCAGCTCACAGGAAGCTAACTATGGCTACACCTTC. The complete variable domain, with remaining parts taken from reference TRBV5-5 and TRBJ1-2, reads DAGVTQSPTHLIKTRGQQVTLRCSPISGHKSVSWYQQVLGQGPQFIFQYYEKEERGRGNFPDRFSARQFPNYSSELNVNALLLGDSALYLCASSSQEANYGYTFGSGTRLTVV.

The chain uses TRBV20-1 and TRBJ1-2; 9 bases match TRBD1. The V gene end was trimmed by 8 bases and the J gene end by 2 bases; junction bases not matched to a gene: 0. This CDR3 has 11 residues. The V gene's germline CDR1 is DFQATT and CDR2 SNEGSKA (reference sequence). DNA of the CDR3: TGCAGTACAGGGGGCAACTATGGCTACACCTTC. Residues: CSTGGNYGYTF.

This chain joins TRBV9 and TRBJ1-2; 9 positions agree with TRBD1. Germline trimming cut 5 bases from V and 8 bases from J; bases unmatched to any gene: 16. The CDR3 has 16 residues. The germline gives CDR1 SGDLS, CDR2 YYNGEE. Written as DNA, the CDR3 is TGTGCCAGCAGTTTACCACCGGGACAGGGTCTAAGGGGCTACACCTTC. Its protein is CASSLPPGQGLRGYTF.

The chain combines TRBV5-1 with TRBJ2-5; 11 nucleotides line up with TRBD2. CDR3 size: 18 residues. Trimming removed 0 bases from V and 4 bases from J; junction bases left unmatched: 11. Germline V CDR1 and CDR2: SGHRS, YFSETQ. CDR3 sequence (DNA): TGCGCCAGCAGCTTGGCTAGCGGGGGGTCAATGCCCTCAGAGACCCAGTACTTC. It codes for CASSLASGGSMPSETQYF.

The chain carries TRBV5-1 and TRBJ2-7, with 9 bases fitting TRBD2. From germline, CDR1 is SGHRS and CDR2 YFSETQ. Unmatched junction bases numbered 8, after V lost 4 bases and J lost 3 bases. This CDR3 comprises 15 residues. CDR3 in DNA: TGCGCCAGCAGCATGGGGACAGCGGGGGGCTACGAGCAGTACTTC. This translates into CASSMGTAGGYEQYF. Variable domain in full (rest from reference TRBV5-1 and TRBJ2-7): KAGVTQTPRYLIKTRGQQVTLSCSPISGHRSVSWYQQTPGQGLQFLFEYFSETQRNKGNFPGRFSGRQFSNSRSEMNVSTLELGDSALYLCASSMGTAGGYEQYFGPGTRLTVT.

The CDR3 here is CASSLVDREQYF. CDR3 DNA: TGCGCCAGCAGCTTGGTGGACAGAGAGCAGTACTTC. J is TRBJ2-7 and V is TRBV5-1, with D tentatively TRBD1 (6 bases). This CDR3 comprises 12 residues. The germline CDR1 and CDR2 sequences are SGHRS and YFSETQ. Trimming took 0 bases from V and 7 from J, leaving 8 bases between them.

This rearrangement joins TRBV6-5 to TRBJ1-1; 9 positions agree with TRBD1. Germline lookup yields CDR1 MNHEY and CDR2 SVGAGI. With 4 bases clipped from V and 3 bases from J, the junction kept 0 bases outside the gene matches. The CDR3 runs to 13 residues. The chain's CDR3 is CASSWTGDTEAFF. CDR3 bases: TGTGCCAGCAGTTGGACAGGGGACACTGAAGCTTTCTTT.

The chain employs TRBV19 and TRBJ2-1, with 8 bases matching TRBD2. This CDR3 is built from 15 residues. Germline CDR1 LNHDA, CDR2 SQIVND (reference sequence). Trimming took 0 bases from V and 5 from J; bases not matched to a gene: 3. The CDR3 here is CASSIEAGDNNEQFF. DNA for the CDR3: TGTGCCAGTAGTATAGAAGCGGGGGACAACAATGAGCAGTTCTTC.

The chain is built from TRBV4-2 and TRBJ1-5, with D possibly being TRBD1 (5 bases). The CDR3 extends over 14 amino acids. Germline assignment: CDR1 LGHNA and CDR2 YNFKEQ. V lost 5 bases, J lost 7 bases, and 15 bases lay in between. CDR3: CASSSAGSVQPQHF. CDR3 DNA sequence: TGTGCCAGCAGCTCGGCAGGGTCGGTGCAGCCCCAGCATTTT.

The gene calls are TRBV7-3 and TRBJ2-2, with 9 bases identical to TRBD1. Trimming took 6 bases from V and 7 from J; bases not matched to a gene: 18. From germline, CDR1 is SGHTA and CDR2 FQGTGA. The CDR3 contains 18 residues. CDR3 loop: CASSRTGGGNRIDGELFF. Here the CDR3 DNA reads TGTGCCAGCAGTAGAACAGGGGGCGGTAATAGGATTGACGGGGAGCTGTTTTTT.

V is TRBV5-1 and J is TRBJ2-2; D may be TRBD2 (6 bases). The CDR3 has 15 residues. The germline V and J ends were trimmed by 0 bases and 4 bases, with 10 bases remaining between them. Germline CDR1 is SGHRS and CDR2 is YFSETQ. CDR3 in DNA: TGCGCCAGCAGCTTGGGTCCCGGGGGCACCGGGGAGCTGTTTTTT. It is translated as CASSLGPGGTGELFF.

The chain is built from TRBV30 and TRBJ1-2; maybe TRBD1 (5 bases). Germline V gene sequence: CDR1 GTSNPN, CDR2 SVGIG (reference sequence). V lost 3 bases to trimming and J lost 5 bases, with 13 bases between them. This CDR3 comprises 13 residues. The CDR3 DNA follows: TGTGCCTGGAGGGGGGGGAGAAGATATGGCTACACCTTC. It is translated as CAWRGGRRYGYTF.

The chain links TRBV7-2 to TRBJ1-2, with TRBD1 matching over 9 bases. After removal of 7 bases from V and 2 bases from J, the junction contained 8 bases not matched to a gene. Germline assignment: CDR1 SGHTA and CDR2 FQGNSA. The CDR3 is 15 residues long. CDR3 in amino acids: CASTPGTGLNYGYTF. The CDR3 DNA is TGTGCCAGCACCCCCGGGACAGGGTTAAACTATGGCTACACCTTC.

V usage is TRBV4-1 and J usage is TRBJ2-5; TRBD1 matches 9 bases. CDR1 and CDR2 from the germline V gene are MGHRA and YSYEKL. V dropped 4 bases and J dropped 5; count of bases not matched to a gene: 11. CDR3 length: 16 residues. The DNA for the CDR3 is TGCGCCAGCAGCCCAGAGGCGGGACAGGGTTTCGAGACCCAGTACTTC. Encoded protein: CASSPEAGQGFETQYF.

The rearrangement joins TRBV7-3 to TRBJ1-1; D may be TRBD1 (5 bases). Germline V lookup: CDR1 SGHTA, CDR2 FQGTGA. Trimming cost V 3 bases and J 2 bases, with 13 bases left between them. The CDR3 is 15 residues long. The CDR3 here is CASSLSRAQNTEAFF. CDR3 DNA sequence: TGTGCCAGCAGCTTGAGCAGGGCACAAAACACTGAAGCTTTCTTT.